Reported below is one T cell receptor (beta chain). Its antigen is not known. These data originate in a study of T cell responses to AZD1222 COVID-19 vaccine. The method was immunoSEQ multiplex PCR; TCRdb's version includes in-frame clones alone and lacks a portion of them. The sample lists about 150,000 clones, roughly 85% occurring once. This CDR3 has 14 amino acids. The V and J ends lost 3 bases and 7 bases, in that order; junction bases with no gene match: 5. Germline V CDR1 and CDR2: MNHEY, SMNVEV (reference sequence). Findings of the study overall: Unmutated variant regions are reportedly the target of nearly half of TCRs that are spike-specific.

The sample in question was peripheral blood, obtained on day 0 of AZD1222 vaccination. The chain combines TRBV27 with TRBJ1-2; 10 bases align to TRBD1. This clonotype originated in an adult in good health. The CDR3 region is CASSFGQGVGGYTF. The CDR3 DNA reads as TGTGCCAGCAGTTTTGGACAGGGGGTGGGTGGCTACACCTTC.